The 27 T cell receptor beta chains reported below all come from one sample, sequenced in a study of cytomegalovirus exposure and HLA in healthy donors. This PCR relied on a set of 60 Vbeta primers and 13 Jbeta primers. The method was immunoSEQ multiplex PCR; TCRdb's version includes in-frame clones alone and lacks a portion of them. The sample consists of approximately 200,000 clones, roughly 84% of them appearing once. Material for sequencing was PBMCs. These receptors originate from a human donor in good health.

V is TRBV9 and J is TRBJ1-3; no reliable D call. Trimming cost V 0 bases and J 0 bases, with 10 bases left between them. There are 16 residues in the CDR3. The germline CDR1 and CDR2 sequences are SGDLS and YYNGEE. The chain's CDR3 is CASSVGQANSGNTIYF. Written as DNA, the CDR3 is TGTGCCAGCAGCGTAGGCCAAGCCAACTCTGGAAACACCATATATTTT.

The chain recombines TRBV28 with TRBJ2-2; 7 nucleotides match TRBD2. Germline lookup yields CDR1 MDHEN and CDR2 SYDVKM. The junction had 11 bases not matched to a gene; V was cut back by 6 bases and J by 1 base. The CDR3 has 17 residues. In nucleotides, the CDR3 is TGTGCCAGCAGCCCCGCGGGACTAAAGGTGAACACCGGGGAGCTGTTTTTT. Its protein is CASSPAGLKVNTGELFF.

The gene calls are TRBV15 and TRBJ2-3; 9 nucleotides line up with TRBD2. This CDR3 region has 18 residues. Germline CDR1 and CDR2: LNHNV and YYDKDF (reference sequence). Losses at the gene ends were 6 bases for V and 2 bases for J; bases not matched to a gene: 15. The CDR3 sequence is CATSSWASGNPFTDTQYF. In DNA form, the CDR3 reads TGTGCCACCAGTAGCTGGGCTAGCGGGAACCCATTCACAGATACGCAGTATTTT.

Details on this clone: A read error may produce the germline difference seen at one junction end. The chain combines TRBV4-1 with TRBJ2-1, with no clear D. CDR3 size: 15 residues. Germline CDR1 is MGHRA and CDR2 is YSYEKL. CDR3: CVSSQPVSSYNEQFF. CDR3 coding DNA: TGCGTCAGCAGCCAACCCGTGAGCTCCTACAATGAGCAGTTCTTC.

This clone was observed once. This chain joins TRBV5-1 and TRBJ2-1; weak D call: TRBD1 (5 bases). Deletions cut 0 bases from V and 8 bases from J, with 9 bases between. The CDR3 totals 13 residues. The germline gives CDR1 SGHRS, CDR2 YFSETQ. DNA of the CDR3: TGCGCCAGCAGCTTGGATAGGGGTGATGAGCAGTTCTTC. Translation gives CASSLDRGDEQFF.

This clone appeared a single time. The V call is TRBV28, the J call TRBJ2-3; maybe TRBD2 (5 bases). Trimming took 5 bases from V and 5 from J, leaving 14 bases between them. The CDR3 extends over 14 amino acids. The germline CDR1 and CDR2 sequences are MDHEN and SYDVKM. CDR3 loop: CASSPPGEKDTQYF. Here the CDR3 DNA reads TGTGCCAGCAGTCCGCCCGGGGAGAAAGATACGCAGTATTTT. The full variable domain, rest sourced from reference TRBV28 and TRBJ2-3, is DVKVTQSSRYLVKRTGEKVFLECVQDMDHENMFWYRQDPGLGLRLIYFSYDVKMKEKGDIPEGYSVSREKKERFSLILESASTNQTSMYLCASSPPGEKDTQYFGPGTRLTVL.

This clone has a handful of counts. The chain carries TRBV28 and TRBJ2-1; D is unclear. Trimming cost V 2 bases and J 5 bases, with 7 bases left between them. CDR1 is MDHEN, CDR2 SYDVKM, per germline. CDR3 size: 13 residues. CDR3 bases: TGTGCCAGCAGTTTAGTAGAGAACAATGAGCAGTTCTTC. The encoded protein is CASSLVENNEQFF. The whole variable domain, filled in from reference TRBV28 and TRBJ2-1, reads DVKVTQSSRYLVKRTGEKVFLECVQDMDHENMFWYRQDPGLGLRLIYFSYDVKMKEKGDIPEGYSVSREKKERFSLILESASTNQTSMYLCASSLVENNEQFFGPGTRLTVL.

The chain carries TRBV2 and TRBJ2-5; TRBD2 aligns across 8 bases. The CDR3 runs to 16 residues. Trimming removed 6 bases from V and 5 bases from J; junction bases left unmatched: 14. Germline CDR1 and CDR2: SNHLY and FYNNEI. The CDR3 is CASSDGLRTSFETQYF. CDR3 coding DNA: TGTGCCAGCAGCGACGGACTCCGGACTAGCTTCGAGACCCAGTACTTC. The full variable domain, in which reference TRBV2 and TRBJ2-5 provide the parts outside the CDR3, is EPEVTQTPSHQVTQMGQEVILRCVPISNHLYFYWYRQILGQKVEFLVSFYNNEISEKSEIFDDQFSVERPDGSNFTLKIRSTKLEDSAMYFCASSDGLRTSFETQYFGPGTRLLVL.

The chain combines TRBV2 with TRBJ1-1; 8 bases match TRBD1. The CDR3 runs to 14 residues. V gave up 3 bases and J gave up 8 bases; unmatched junction bases: 8. Germline lookup yields CDR1 SNHLY and CDR2 FYNNEI. The CDR3 coding sequence is TGTGCCAGCAGTGATCCTCGCCGGGACAGGGAAGCTTTCTTT. Its protein product is CASSDPRRDREAFF.

The rearrangement joins TRBV29-1 to TRBJ1-1; tentatively, D is TRBD1 (5 bases). CDR1 and CDR2 from the germline V gene are SQVTM and ANQGSEA. This CDR3 is built from 13 residues. The CDR3 here is CTVLETGNTEAFF. The CDR3 DNA reads TGCACCGTCTTAGAAACAGGGAACACTGAAGCTTTCTTT.

The chain's CDR3 is CASSVTSGRVPDTQYF. The CDR3 nucleotides are TGTGCCAGCAGCGTCACTAGCGGGAGGGTGCCAGATACGCAGTATTTT. The J gene is TRBJ2-3, the V gene TRBV7-2, with 13 nucleotides matching TRBD2. This CDR3 comprises 16 residues. Germline loops: CDR1 SGHTA, CDR2 FQGNSA. V shed 5 bases and J 4 bases; nucleotides not matched to a gene: 6.

This clone has a single count. The rearrangement links TRBV2 to TRBJ2-7; TRBD2 aligns across 7 bases. Germline-derived CDR1 and CDR2 are SNHLY and FYNNEI. The CDR3 extends over 14 amino acids. After removal of 7 bases from V and 1 base from J, the junction contained 7 bases not matched to a gene. Written as DNA, the CDR3 is TGTGCCAGCACCTCCCAGGGAGGGTCCTACGAGCAGTACTTC. Its protein is CASTSQGGSYEQYF.

The count of this clone is one. The chain is built from TRBV2 and TRBJ2-2, with 7 bases matching TRBD1. Trimming at V came to 6 bases and at J to 6 bases, leaving 7 bases not matched to a gene. The CDR3 is 14 amino acids. Germline CDR1 SNHLY, CDR2 FYNNEI. Here the CDR3 reads CASRGDSRAGELFF. The CDR3 DNA reads as TGTGCCAGCAGGGGGGACAGTAGGGCCGGGGAGCTGTTTTTT.

In this sample, this clone turned up a few times. V is TRBV9 and J is TRBJ2-7; D perhaps matches TRBD2 (5 bases). V was clipped by 4 bases and J by 4 bases, with 18 bases between them. The germline CDR1 and CDR2 sequences are SGDLS and YYNGEE. CDR3 length: 15 amino acids. CDR3 residues: CASSPQSGGPYEQYF. CDR3 coding DNA: TGTGCCAGCAGCCCACAATCAGGCGGGCCTTACGAGCAGTACTTC.

The gene calls are TRBV7-2 and TRBJ2-7; 14 positions agree with TRBD2. V was pared by 4 bases and J by 5 bases, with 4 bases of the junction left unmatched. Germline CDR1 SGHTA, CDR2 FQGNSA. The CDR3 is 15 amino acids. DNA of the CDR3: TGTGCCAGCAGCTGGAGGACTAGCGGGGGGAACGAGCAGTACTTC. This gives the protein CASSWRTSGGNEQYF.

This rearrangement joins TRBV7-9 to TRBJ2-7, with 7 bases matching TRBD1. Germline CDR1 is SEHNR and CDR2 is FQNEAQ (reference sequence). The junction had 11 bases not matched to a gene; V was cut back by 5 bases and J by 1 base. CDR3 length equals 16 residues. In DNA, the CDR3 is TGTGCCAGCAGCGAAAACCGGGACAGCTTATCCTACGAGCAGTACTTC. It is translated as CASSENRDSLSYEQYF.

The V gene is TRBV10-3, the J gene TRBJ2-6; 7 nucleotides align to TRBD1. CDR1 and CDR2 (germline): ENHRY, SYGVKD. The CDR3 runs 15 residues. The ends lost 6 bases at V and 1 base at J; junction bases unmatched: 3. This CDR3 reads CAISRQGSGANVLTF. CDR3 DNA sequence: TGTGCCATCAGCAGACAGGGTTCTGGGGCCAACGTCCTGACTTTC.

The chain couples TRBV7-2 to TRBJ2-6; D might be TRBD2 (6 bases). The CDR3 runs 15 residues. The germline CDR1 and CDR2 sequences are SGHTA and FQGNSA. Trimming shortened V by 5 bases and J by 4 bases, and 12 bases separated the two germline ends. This CDR3 is CASSPKAGGANVLTF. For the CDR3, the DNA is TGTGCCAGCAGCCCCAAGGCGGGAGGGGCCAACGTCCTGACTTTC.

In DNA, the CDR3 is TGTGCCAGTACCATGATAGGGGGACCCGATCAGCCCCAGCATTTT. Amino acids: CASTMIGGPDQPQHF. The rearrangement joins TRBV19 to TRBJ1-5, with TRBD1 as a possible D gene (6 bases). CDR1 and CDR2 from the germline V gene are LNHDA and SQIVND (reference sequence). The CDR3 contains 15 residues. V lost 7 bases to trimming and J lost 5 bases, with 18 bases between them.

The J gene is TRBJ2-1, the V gene TRBV4-1, with 10 bases identical to TRBD2. The CDR3 loop spans 15 amino acids. Germline V lookup: CDR1 MGHRA, CDR2 YSYEKL. V shed 7 bases and J 6 bases; nucleotides not matched to a gene: 9. CDR3 residues: CASTKAGGPINEQFF. In nucleotides, the CDR3 is TGCGCCAGCACCAAAGCGGGAGGGCCGATCAATGAGCAGTTCTTC.

In DNA form, the CDR3 reads TGTGCCATCAGTGACCCTCCTGAGGGTCCGGGCTACAATGAGCAGTTCTTC. This sequence encodes CAISDPPEGPGYNEQFF. The gene calls are TRBV10-3 and TRBJ2-1; TRBD2 is a possible D gene (5 bases). V gave up 3 bases and J gave up 3 bases, with 18 bases separating them. Germline CDR1 ENHRY, CDR2 SYGVKD. The CDR3 is 17 residues long.

V usage is TRBV7-3 and J usage is TRBJ2-1; 7 positions agree with TRBD2. V shed 6 bases and J 10 bases; nucleotides not matched to a gene: 12. The CDR3 runs 14 residues. Germline V gene sequence: CDR1 SGHTA, CDR2 FQGTGA. The CDR3 here is CASRHFASGNEQFF. In DNA form, the CDR3 reads TGTGCCAGCAGACATTTCGCTAGCGGTAACGAGCAGTTCTTC.

CDR3 sequence (DNA): TGTGCCAGCAGTCCTAATCCAGGGGTTGTGGGATCGGTTCAGCCCCAGCATTTT. It codes for CASSPNPGVVGSVQPQHF. This chain connects TRBV28 to TRBJ1-5; perhaps TRBD1 as D (6 bases). Germline CDR1 MDHEN, CDR2 SYDVKM. V lost 5 bases and J 6 bases, leaving 26 bases between the germline ends. The CDR3 contains 18 residues.

In this sample, this clone turned up a few times. V is TRBV28 and J is TRBJ2-7, with TRBD1 identical over 9 bases. Trimming cost V 2 bases and J 3 bases; bases outside gene matches: 8. This CDR3 contains 16 residues. Germline lookup yields CDR1 MDHEN and CDR2 SYDVKM. The DNA for the CDR3 is TGTGCCAGCAGTTTAATACCGGGACAGGGTCACTACGAGCAGTACTTC. Translated: CASSLIPGQGHYEQYF.

This rearrangement joins TRBV18 to TRBJ1-1; D gene uncertain. CDR3 length: 13 residues. V lost 3 bases, J lost 10 bases, and 15 bases lay in between. Germline loops: CDR1 KGHSH, CDR2 LQKENI. The CDR3 nucleotides read TGTGCCAGCTCACCCCCTCACAGTTCTGGAGCTTTCTTT. Translated, it gives CASSPPHSSGAFF.

This clone was picked up one time. V and J are TRBV13 and TRBJ2-5; 9 nucleotides match TRBD2. There are 17 residues in the CDR3. Germline V gene data show CDR1 as PRHDT and CDR2 as FYEKMQ (reference sequence). J lost 0 bases, V lost 2 bases, and 7 bases had no gene match. The DNA of the CDR3 is TGTGCCAGCAGCTTATTTGCTAGCGGGATGTACCAAGAGACCCAGTACTTC. This encodes CASSLFASGMYQETQYF.

This chain uses TRBV19 with TRBJ2-2, with 11 positions matching TRBD1. The length of the CDR3 is 15 residues. In germline, CDR1 is LNHDA, CDR2 SQIVND (reference sequence). V trimming: 5 bases; J trimming: 7 bases; junction bases outside the gene matches: 6. The CDR3 DNA sequence: TGTGCCAGTAGTGCGGACAGGGGGCTTGGCGGGGAGCTGTTTTTT. Amino acids: CASSADRGLGGELFF.